This entry is about one T cell receptor beta chain. Its antigen is as yet unknown. The data were taken from a study of cytomegalovirus exposure and HLA in healthy donors. Study in general: According to later analysis, the same platform produced the 120 or so validation and approximately 630 first-cohort repertoires.

The protocol was immunoSEQ multiplex PCR, while the TCRdb copy is restricted to in-frame clones and leaves out a portion. The table has roughly 350,000 clones, approximately 90% seen once; the top ten hold 0.75% to 0.85%. General study findings and limits: Despite most TCR sequences being rare, some public TCRs occurred in many donors. Specificity for CMV antigens was confirmed in vitro for three of the CMV-associated chains. The classifier, whose performance was assessed in both the original and validation cohorts, reportedly diagnosed cytomegalovirus status with high specificity and sensitivity.

V lost 4 bases, J lost 2 bases, and 5 bases lay in between. The CDR3 totals 12 residues. Per germline, CDR1 MNHEY and CDR2 SMNVEV (reference sequence). Specimen: PBMCs. This rearrangement joins TRBV27 to TRBJ2-5; D gene uncertain. The source is a woman aged 18-29 years in good health and CMV-seronegative. CDR3 sequence: CASSSPQETQYF. Written as DNA, the CDR3 is TGTGCCAGCAGTTCCCCTCAAGAGACCCAGTACTTC.